This T cell receptor (beta chain) was captured in a study of cytomegalovirus exposure and HLA in healthy donors. This CDR3 contains 15 residues. V was pared by 3 bases and J by 0 bases, with 12 bases between. Germline V gives CDR1 KGHSH, CDR2 LQKENI. 13 Jbeta primers and 60 Vbeta primers were used for the PCR. Produced via immunoSEQ multiplex PCR; TCRdb's table is partial and in-frame only. Here the sample spans some 90,000 clones, about 70% being singletons. This clonotype was sampled from a man in his forties in good health and CMV-seronegative. This chain connects TRBV18 to TRBJ2-7; D is perhaps TRBD1 (7 bases). Sequenced input: PBMCs. As DNA, the CDR3 is TGTGCCAGCTCACCCGGCGGGACAGCCTCCTACGAGCAGTACTTC. Amino acid sequence: CASSPGGTASYEQYF.